This entry describes one T cell receptor (beta chain). Its antigen is not identified. The sample originates from a study of cytomegalovirus exposure and HLA in healthy donors. The CDR3 is 16 residues long. V trimming: 5 bases; J trimming: 6 bases; junction bases outside the gene matches: 12. Germline V gene lookup returns CDR1 SGHAT and CDR2 FQNNGV. General study points: It was assumed in the presence/absence analyses that sequencing depth was roughly uniform across donors. A later analysis linked a missense DCLRE1C variant to TCR beta V- and J-gene trimming. For cytomegalovirus status, the classifier reportedly gave diagnoses with high specificity and sensitivity.

60 Vbeta and 13 Jbeta primers were used in PCR. Measured with immunoSEQ multiplex PCR; TCRdb has only the in-frame clones, and not every one. The table has some 220,000 clones, approximately 78% seen once. This TCR was recovered from a boy younger than 18 in good health and CMV-seronegative. J is TRBJ2-2 and V is TRBV11-2; 7 nucleotides match TRBD1. The sample comprised PBMCs. The CDR3 sequence: CASSHIRDSKSGELFF. CDR3 DNA sequence: TGTGCCAGCAGCCACATCCGGGACAGCAAATCCGGGGAGCTGTTTTTT.